These T cell receptor beta chains were read from a single sample in a study of cytomegalovirus exposure and HLA in healthy donors. Profiled with immunoSEQ multiplex PCR; TCRdb holds only in-frame clones, not every one. The data show approximately 100,000 clones, about 9.5% seen once. The sequencing input was PBMCs. The receptors here all came from a man in his forties in good health and CMV-seropositive. The CDR3 runs from the conserved cysteine through the conserved F or W.

v_gene,CDR3aa
TRBV9,CASSVGLAGVVEQFF
TRBV2,CASSPMRQGETQYF
TRBV19,CASSIQKGIKSSGRDEQFF
TRBV6-5,CASGQGLVGPGELFF
TRBV9,CASSVNPSGAFNEQFF
TRBV7-2,CASSLVPSGGGTDTQYF
TRBV5-6,CASSSRDWWYEQYF
TRBV2,CASTQGATEAFF
TRBV6-5,CASSSVYGSNQPQHF
TRBV10-3,CAIRDSDYEQYF
TRBV19,CASSMSGQMNTEAFF
TRBV6-1,CASRRTAGNQPQHF
TRBV12-5,CASSLDRMNTGELFF
TRBV9,CVPTTYSSYNEQFF
TRBV5-1,CASSLEVRDLDGYTF
TRBV7-9,CASSQGGEQYF
TRBV11-2,CASSLDRGEGYGYTF
TRBV27,CASSEYTGELFF
TRBV13,CASSLRELNTQYF
TRBV18,CASSPRASGKSSDTQYF
TRBV11-3,CASSLSGRAHEQYF
TRBV5-1,CASSLKLAGGFKGSGELFF
TRBV9,CASSHGLAGEVWETQYF
TRBV10-2,CASSGTANEKLFF
TRBV19,CASRGLAYEQYF
TRBV7-2,CASSLGGGPYNEQFF
TRBV25-1,CASSVSDGLRSGYTF
TRBV27,CASSVGTGTDTQYF
TRBV11-2,CASTGQGTYEQYF